Each of the 20 T cell receptor beta chains below was sequenced from the same sample in a study of shared clonotypes between healthy human individuals. The repertoire was sequenced with immunoSEQ multiplex PCR; TCRdb's copy has only in-frame clones and lacks some. The sample holds some 2.4 million clones; approximately 93% are singletons and the top ten take approximately 0.37%. The source material was naive CD4+ T cells from PBMCs. Subset indicated: CD45RA+ positively selected. The receptors come from a man aged 18-30 years in good health. Some clones in this sample may be carry-over from other donors' samples.

This clone was found once. The J gene is TRBJ2-7, the V gene TRBV6-5, with unresolved D. The CDR3 loop spans 14 amino acids. Trimming shortened V by 0 bases and J by 4 bases, and 10 bases separated the two germline ends. The germline CDR1 and CDR2 sequences are MNHEY and SVGAGI. CDR3 in amino acids: CASSYSLGSYEQYF. In nucleotides, the CDR3 is TGTGCCAGCAGTTACTCGTTAGGGTCATACGAGCAGTACTTC.

This clone was detected only once. V is TRBV7-2 and J is TRBJ2-3, with a possible D match to TRBD2 (5 bases). Trimming cost V 0 bases and J 5 bases, with 9 bases left between them. The CDR3 runs 14 residues. Per the germline V gene, CDR1 is SGHTA and CDR2 is FQGNSA. In nucleotides, the CDR3 is TGTGCCAGCAGCTTAGCGCTGCGGGTAGATACGCAGTATTTT. It codes for CASSLALRVDTQYF.

The genes are TRBV6-1 and TRBJ2-3; D gene uncertain. Trimming removed 1 base from V and 10 bases from J, with 12 bases in between. Germline values: CDR1 MNHNS, CDR2 SASEGT. The CDR3 totals 13 residues. This chain's CDR3 is CASSEVGDLPQYF. CDR3 DNA: TGTGCCAGCAGTGAAGTTGGGGATCTCCCGCAGTATTTT.

The rearrangement uses TRBV5-1 and TRBJ2-3; perhaps TRBD1 as D (5 bases). The germline V gene has CDR1 SGHRS and CDR2 YFSETQ. This CDR3 contains 15 residues. V was cut by 0 bases and J by 10 bases, with 18 bases left in between. In DNA, the CDR3 is TGCGCCAGCAGCTTGGATAATGACAGTCCCCTTGCGCAGTATTTT. This encodes CASSLDNDSPLAQYF. The full variable domain, its missing parts supplied by reference TRBV5-1 and TRBJ2-3, is KAGVTQTPRYLIKTRGQQVTLSCSPISGHRSVSWYQQTPGQGLQFLFEYFSETQRNKGNFPGRFSGRQFSNSRSEMNVSTLELGDSALYLCASSLDNDSPLAQYFGPGTRLTVL.

This chain uses TRBV19 with TRBJ2-2, with D uncertain. Germline-derived CDR1 and CDR2 are LNHDA and SQIVND (reference sequence). This CDR3 is built from 14 residues. The V end was cut by 3 bases, the J end by 4 bases, with 9 bases between. The CDR3 here is CASSILRFTGELFF. The CDR3, as DNA: TGTGCCAGTAGTATCTTGCGTTTCACCGGGGAGCTGTTTTTT.

This clone has only one observation. V usage is TRBV7-3 and J usage is TRBJ2-5, with TRBD2 matching 7 bases. The CDR3 length is 16 residues. Trimming cost V 2 bases and J 2 bases; bases outside gene matches: 8. Germline assignment: CDR1 SGHTA and CDR2 FQGTGA. The CDR3 DNA sequence: TGTGCCAGCAGCTTACGGCCAGCGGGACTACAAGAGACCCAGTACTTC. This translates into CASSLRPAGLQETQYF.

This chain joins TRBV5-5 and TRBJ1-5; D is uncertain. The CDR3 length is 15 residues. Trimming cost V 4 bases and J 3 bases, with 14 bases left between them. Germline-derived CDR1 and CDR2 are SGHKS and YYEKEE (reference sequence). CDR3 in amino acids: CASSTLNSPNQPQHF. The CDR3 DNA follows: TGTGCCAGCAGCACCCTGAATTCCCCCAATCAGCCCCAGCATTTT.

CDR3 loop: CASRADSRYQPQHF. The CDR3 DNA reads TGTGCCAGCAGAGCTGACAGCCGTTATCAGCCCCAGCATTTT. The chain employs TRBV6-1 and TRBJ1-5, with D possibly matching TRBD1 (5 bases). The CDR3 runs to 14 residues. The V end lost 6 bases, the J end lost 5 bases, and 14 bases lay between the germline ends. The germline V gene has CDR1 MNHNS and CDR2 SASEGT.

The chain uses TRBV7-6 and TRBJ2-3; D might be TRBD1 (5 bases). The CDR3 spans 16 residues. The V end lost 1 base, the J end lost 4 bases, and 15 bases lay between the germline ends. Germline V gene sequence: CDR1 SGHVS, CDR2 FNYEAQ. The CDR3 nucleotides are TGTGCCAGCAGCTTAGGAGCCAGCAGCAGGGCAGATACGCAGTATTTT. Translated: CASSLGASSRADTQYF. The variable domain in full, with the rest retrieved from reference TRBV7-6 and TRBJ2-3, is GAGVSQSPRYKVTKRGQDVALRCDPISGHVSLYWYRQALGQGPEFLTYFNYEAQQDKSGLPNDRFSAERPEGSISTLTIQRTEQRDSAMYRCASSLGASSRADTQYFGPGTRLTVL.

The rearrangement joins TRBV4-1 to TRBJ2-7; 8 nucleotides agree with TRBD2. CDR3 length equals 16 residues. V was pared by 1 base and J by 6 bases, with 11 bases of the junction left unmatched. Germline CDR1 MGHRA, CDR2 YSYEKL. The CDR3 bases are TGCGCCAGCAGCCAAGGGCTAGCGGGTAATCTACGCGAGCAGTACTTC. Translating gives CASSQGLAGNLREQYF.

The chain links TRBV4-3 to TRBJ1-2; D not certain. The CDR3 runs 13 residues. V lost 3 bases, J lost 0 bases, and 5 bases lay in between. Per the germline V gene, CDR1 is LGHNA and CDR2 is YSLEER. The CDR3, as DNA: TGCGCCAGCAGCCACGGAGCTAACTATGGCTACACCTTC. It encodes CASSHGANYGYTF.

This clone was counted between two and nine times. The genes are TRBV19 and TRBJ1-2; 8 bases match TRBD1. The CDR3 has 13 amino acids. Trimming cost V 6 bases and J 8 bases; bases outside gene matches: 8. Germline lookup yields CDR1 LNHDA and CDR2 SQIVND (reference sequence). DNA for the CDR3: TGTGCCAGTAGGACCCGACAGGGGTCGGGCTACACCTTC. The encoded protein is CASRTRQGSGYTF.

Notes on this clone: The limits of the CDR3 on the DNA are not certain, so only TCRdb's listed CDR3 is given. This chain uses TRBV6-1 with TRBJ2-7; the table assigns TRBD2, which was not confirmed against the DNA. The CDR3 comprises 13 residues, both ends counted. Germline V gene data show CDR1 as MNHNS and CDR2 as SASEGT. CDR3 protein: CASTSARISEQYF.

The gene calls are TRBV5-1 and TRBJ2-7, with D possibly matching TRBD2 (6 bases). The germline V gene has CDR1 SGHRS and CDR2 YFSETQ. V dropped 0 bases and J dropped 5 bases, with 12 bases sitting between them. CDR3 length: 14 residues. The CDR3 loop is CASSLAGSGDEQYF. CDR3 bases: TGCGCCAGCAGCTTGGCCGGGTCGGGGGACGAGCAGTACTTC.

The chain links TRBV6-1 to TRBJ2-6; D unclear. The germline V and J ends were trimmed by 7 bases and 0 bases, with 7 bases remaining between them. CDR1 and CDR2 from the germline V gene are MNHNS and SASEGT. This CDR3 contains 14 residues. CDR3 sequence: CASTWGSGANVLTF. The DNA of the CDR3 is TGTGCCAGCACCTGGGGCTCTGGGGCCAACGTCCTGACTTTC.

This clone was observed a handful of times. The J gene is TRBJ2-1, the V gene TRBV6-1; 8 nucleotides align to TRBD2. Losses at the gene ends were 10 bases for V and 5 bases for J; bases not matched to a gene: 7. This CDR3 has 13 amino acids. CDR1 and CDR2 (germline): MNHNS, SASEGT. CDR3: CANKGLADNEQFF. In DNA, the CDR3 is TGTGCCAACAAAGGACTAGCAGACAATGAGCAGTTCTTC.

The V call is TRBV5-1, the J call TRBJ1-4; a weak D match, TRBD1 (5 bases). Germline CDR1 SGHRS, CDR2 YFSETQ. There are 15 residues in the CDR3. V lost 4 bases and J lost 6, with 16 bases in between. This CDR3 reads CASSDPQGEDEKLFF. Here the CDR3 DNA reads TGCGCCAGCAGCGACCCTCAGGGAGAGGATGAAAAACTGTTTTTT.

The V and J genes are TRBV5-6 and TRBJ1-1; 8 bases align to TRBD1. The length of the CDR3 is 14 residues. V gave up 4 bases and J gave up 3 bases; unmatched junction bases: 5. The germline V gene encodes CDR1 SGHDT and CDR2 YYEEEE. CDR3 residues: CASSPDRVYTEAFF. The CDR3 DNA follows: TGTGCCAGCAGCCCGGACAGGGTGTACACTGAAGCTTTCTTT. Full variable domain (outside the CDR3, taken from reference TRBV5-6 and TRBJ1-1): DAGVTQSPTHLIKTRGQQVTLRCSPKSGHDTVSWYQQALGQGPQFIFQYYEEEERQRGNFPDRFSGHQFPNYSSELNVNALLLGDSALYLCASSPDRVYTEAFFGQGTRLTVV.

The chain uses TRBV28 and TRBJ1-2, with 8 bases that match TRBD1. The V segment lost 7 bases and the J segment 4 bases; nucleotides outside the gene matches: 8. The CDR3 has 14 amino acids. The germline V gene has CDR1 MDHEN and CDR2 SYDVKM. CDR3 loop: CASMIAGGAYGYTF. CDR3 bases: TGTGCCAGCATGATCGCAGGGGGCGCCTATGGCTACACCTTC.

The chain uses TRBV18 and TRBJ1-4; possible D gene TRBD1, 6 bases. V lost 4 bases and J 6 bases, leaving 9 bases between the germline ends. CDR1 and CDR2 from the germline V gene are KGHSH and LQKENI. This CDR3 has 13 amino acids. CDR3 sequence (DNA): TGTGCCAGCTCACAGAACAGGGATGAAAAACTGTTTTTT. Protein: CASSQNRDEKLFF.